This TCR beta chain was sequenced for a study of blood T cells in healthy people across ages. All donors came from Russia, were Caucasian and healthy, and spanned ages roughly 6 to 100. A sample-barcoded 5' primer and a J-beta primer mix were used in a second PCR of roughly 6 to 12 cycles. TCRdb ran MiXCR on the 5' RACE reads and lists one entry per CDR3 protein. Among approximately 760,000 distinct CDR3 sequences listed, around a quarter were seen once. This CDR3 has 14 amino acids. Germline CDR1 SSHAT, CDR2 FNYEAQ (reference sequence). Details on this clonotype: The junction departs from the called germline gene at one end, perhaps through a read error.

The data also belong to a second study, concerning T cells of mothers and their children. As that study records: Using the M1S primer, the second PCR added sample barcodes along with 2-4 random nucleotides.

The TCR originated in a boy aged 5-17 years in good health. J is TRBJ2-2 and V is TRBV7-7; D remains unclear. Specimen: blood. This chain's CDR3 is CASTFDQNTGELFF. The DNA for the CDR3 is TGTGCTAGCACCTTTGACCAGAACACCGGGGAGCTGTTTTTT.